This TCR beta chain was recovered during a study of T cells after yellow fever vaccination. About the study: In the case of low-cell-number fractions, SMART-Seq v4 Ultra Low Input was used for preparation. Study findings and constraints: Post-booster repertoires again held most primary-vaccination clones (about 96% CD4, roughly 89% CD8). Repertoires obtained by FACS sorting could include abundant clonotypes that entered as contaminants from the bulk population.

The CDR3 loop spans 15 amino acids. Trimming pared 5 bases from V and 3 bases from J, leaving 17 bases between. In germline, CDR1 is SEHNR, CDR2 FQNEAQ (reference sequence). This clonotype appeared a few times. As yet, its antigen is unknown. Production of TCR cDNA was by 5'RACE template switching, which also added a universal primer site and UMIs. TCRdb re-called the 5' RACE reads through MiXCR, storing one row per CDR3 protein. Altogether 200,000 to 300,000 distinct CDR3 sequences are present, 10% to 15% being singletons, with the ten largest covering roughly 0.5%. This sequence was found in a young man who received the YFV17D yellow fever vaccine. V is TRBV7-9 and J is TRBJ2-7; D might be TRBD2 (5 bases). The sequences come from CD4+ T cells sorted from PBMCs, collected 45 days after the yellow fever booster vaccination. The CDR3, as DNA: TGTGCCAGCAGCCCGCTGACGGGAATGAACTACGAGCAGTACTTC. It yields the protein CASSPLTGMNYEQYF.